Shown below are 16 T cell receptor beta chains from a single sample sequenced in a study of early T cells in non-severe SARS-CoV-2 infection. TCRdb processed the 5' RACE reads anew with MiXCR; each CDR3 protein has one entry. The data show roughly 100,000 distinct CDR3 sequences, with 12% to 15% seen just once and around 5.8% held by the top ten. Sequences were obtained from whole blood. The receptor set was obtained from an adult who was a healthcare worker with PCR-confirmed SARS-CoV-2 infection or an uninfected control (not recorded which).

V and J are TRBV15 and TRBJ1-3, with D perhaps TRBD1 (5 bases). The CDR3 runs to 17 residues. Trimming left V 5 bases short and J 0 bases short, with 17 bases between. Germline V gene data show CDR1 as LNHNV and CDR2 as YYDKDF (reference sequence). The CDR3 nucleotides read TGTGCCACCAGCGTCGGTAGGGGTCCTAGCTCTGGAAACACCATATATTTT. As protein: CATSVGRGPSSGNTIYF.

This clonotype was detected a few times. This chain's CDR3 is CASSLGLAATYEQYF. The CDR3 coding sequence is TGTGCCAGCAGCCTTGGACTAGCTGCTACCTACGAGCAGTACTTC. The J gene is TRBJ2-7, the V gene TRBV9, with TRBD2 matching 8 bases. Germline CDR1 SGDLS, CDR2 YYNGEE. The CDR3 length is 15 residues. V trimming: 4 bases; J trimming: 2 bases; junction bases outside the gene matches: 8.

This clonotype was counted between two and nine times. This chain connects TRBV11-3 to TRBJ2-1; 12 bases match TRBD2. Germline V gives CDR1 SGHNT, CDR2 YENEEA. The V and J ends lost 3 bases and 7 bases, in that order; junction bases with no gene match: 4. CDR3 size: 15 residues. This chain's CDR3 is CASSLRLAGVNEQFF. DNA for the CDR3: TGTGCCAGCAGCTTGCGACTAGCGGGGGTAAATGAGCAGTTCTTC.

The table lists this clonotype with a few counts. This chain connects TRBV12-3 or TRBV12-4 to TRBJ2-1, with 11 bases identical to TRBD1. The ends lost 5 bases at V and 7 bases at J; junction bases unmatched: 7. The CDR3 length is 15 residues. CDR3 sequence: CASSPGTGGGNEQFF. The CDR3 DNA reads as TGTGCCAGCAGTCCCGGGACAGGGGGAGGGAATGAGCAGTTCTTC.

The genes are TRBV3-1 and TRBJ1-1; a weak D match, TRBD1 (5 bases). The CDR3 length is 16 residues. V shed 0 bases and J shed 3 bases, with 14 bases lying between them. The germline CDR1 and CDR2 sequences are LGHDT and YNNKEL (reference sequence). The chain's CDR3 is CASSQDQGVRDTEAFF. In DNA form, the CDR3 reads TGTGCCAGCAGCCAAGACCAGGGCGTGAGGGACACTGAAGCTTTCTTT.

This clonotype occurred many times. This sequence joins TRBV20-1 and TRBJ1-1; D is possibly TRBD1 (5 bases). Germline CDR1 DFQATT, CDR2 SNEGSKA (reference sequence). There are 14 residues in the CDR3. V was shortened by 5 bases and J by 4 bases, with 17 bases between the two germline ends. The DNA of the CDR3 is TGCAGTGCTTCTCCCACGGGGGGGAGCACTGAAGCTTTCTTT. It translates to CSASPTGGSTEAFF.

This clonotype was counted ten times or more. The chain employs TRBV29-1 and TRBJ2-1; 7 bases map to TRBD2. Looked up from germline, CDR1 is SQVTM and CDR2 is ANQGSEA. Unmatched junction bases numbered 8, after V lost 7 bases and J lost 2 bases. This CDR3 is built from 14 residues. For the CDR3, the DNA is TGCAGCGCCGGGCTAGCGGCCACCTACAATGAGCAGTTCTTC. The encoded protein is CSAGLAATYNEQFF.

This clonotype occurred a few times. The rearrangement joins TRBV28 to TRBJ2-1; tentatively, D is TRBD2 (6 bases). CDR3 size: 14 residues. Trimming cost V 10 bases and J 6 bases, with 19 bases left between them. CDR1 is MDHEN and CDR2 is SYDVKM in the germline V gene. Here the CDR3 reads CATATSNPPNEQFF. CDR3 bases: TGTGCCACCGCGACTAGTAACCCCCCCAATGAGCAGTTCTTC. Full variable domain (outside the CDR3, taken from reference TRBV28 and TRBJ2-1): DVKVTQSSRYLVKRTGEKVFLECVQDMDHENMFWYRQDPGLGLRLIYFSYDVKMKEKGDIPEGYSVSREKKERFSLILESASTNQTSMYLCATATSNPPNEQFFGPGTRLTVL.

This clonotype came up a few times. V usage is TRBV11-2 and J usage is TRBJ2-5; 9 bases line up with TRBD2. The germline V gene has CDR1 SGHAT and CDR2 FQNNGV. Losses at the gene ends were 5 bases for V and 4 bases for J; bases not matched to a gene: 8. The CDR3 has 15 amino acids. In nucleotides, the CDR3 is TGTGCCAGCAGCCCCTTAGCGGGGGTGGGAGAGACCCAGTACTTC. This translates into CASSPLAGVGETQYF.

This clonotype was observed a handful of times. The CDR3 nucleotides read TGTGCCAGCAGCTTCAGGGGGTTACGTGACACTGAAGCTTTCTTT. As protein: CASSFRGLRDTEAFF. V gene TRBV28 combines with J gene TRBJ1-1, with 7 positions matching TRBD1. CDR3 size: 15 residues. After removal of 6 bases from V and 3 bases from J, the junction contained 10 bases not matched to a gene. In germline, CDR1 is MDHEN, CDR2 SYDVKM.

This clonotype has just a few counts. The genes are TRBV7-2 and TRBJ1-1; D possibly corresponds to TRBD1 (5 bases). Trimming took 1 base from V and 9 from J, leaving 12 bases between them. The CDR3 has 13 residues. Germline CDR1 is SGHTA and CDR2 is FQGNSA. The CDR3 DNA reads as TGTGCCAGCAGCTTAGTCTTGGCAGGGAAAGCTTTCTTT. Protein sequence: CASSLVLAGKAFF.

The V gene is TRBV20-1, the J gene TRBJ1-6; TRBD1 matches 7 bases. Germline V gene lookup returns CDR1 DFQATT and CDR2 SNEGSKA (reference sequence). The trim removed 1 base at V and 8 bases at J, leaving 2 bases unmatched. The CDR3 totals 13 residues. CDR3 in amino acids: CSARGQGDSPLHF. CDR3 nucleotides: TGCAGTGCTAGAGGACAGGGAGATTCACCCCTCCACTTT.

This rearrangement joins TRBV28 to TRBJ1-2; a weak D match, TRBD1 (6 bases). Trimming cost V 3 bases and J 2 bases, with 7 bases left between them. Germline loops: CDR1 MDHEN, CDR2 SYDVKM. The length of the CDR3 is 13 residues. The CDR3, as DNA: TGTGCCAGCAGTTTTGGACAGAACTATGGCTACACCTTC. Translated, it gives CASSFGQNYGYTF.

This chain links TRBV5-4 with TRBJ2-7, with D tentatively TRBD1 (7 bases). CDR3 length: 13 amino acids. The germline gives CDR1 SGHNT, CDR2 YYREEE (reference sequence). V was clipped by 2 bases and J by 3 bases, with 9 bases between them. The CDR3: CASSFRGDYEQYF. The CDR3 DNA is TGTGCCAGCAGCTTCAGGGGGGACTACGAGCAGTACTTC.

The rearrangement uses TRBV7-8 and TRBJ2-7; the D gene could be TRBD1 or TRBD2 (7 bases each). V was shortened by 6 bases and J by 7 bases, with 19 bases between the two germline ends. Germline loops: CDR1 SGHVS, CDR2 FQNEAQ. The CDR3 is made up of 14 amino acids. The CDR3 sequence is CASSQGGAAGEQYF. For the CDR3, the DNA is TGTGCCAGCAGTCAGGGGGGGGCCGCGGGAGAGCAGTACTTC.

The V gene is TRBV3-1, the J gene TRBJ2-7; the match to TRBD1 covers 10 bases. Germline V gene data show CDR1 as LGHDT and CDR2 as YNNKEL (reference sequence). This CDR3 is 13 amino acids long. The J segment lost 5 bases and the V segment lost 5 bases, leaving 3 bases of the junction unmatched. CDR3 DNA: TGTGCCAGCAGCAAGGGACAGGGGCACGAGCAGTACTTC. It is translated as CASSKGQGHEQYF.